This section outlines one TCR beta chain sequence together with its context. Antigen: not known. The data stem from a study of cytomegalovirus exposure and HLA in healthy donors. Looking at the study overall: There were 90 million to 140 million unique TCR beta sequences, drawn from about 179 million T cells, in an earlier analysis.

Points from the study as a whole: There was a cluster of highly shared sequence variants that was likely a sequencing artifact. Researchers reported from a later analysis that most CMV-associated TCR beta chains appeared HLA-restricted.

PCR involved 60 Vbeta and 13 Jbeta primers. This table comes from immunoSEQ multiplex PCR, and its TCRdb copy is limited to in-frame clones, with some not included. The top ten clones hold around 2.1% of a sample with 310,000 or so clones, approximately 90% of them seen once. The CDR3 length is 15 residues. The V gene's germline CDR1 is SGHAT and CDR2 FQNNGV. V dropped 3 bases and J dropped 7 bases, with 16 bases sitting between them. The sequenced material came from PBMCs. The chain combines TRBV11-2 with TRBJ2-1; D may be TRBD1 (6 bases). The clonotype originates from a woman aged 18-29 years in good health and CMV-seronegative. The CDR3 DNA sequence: TGTGCCAGCAGCTTGGGCAGGGGAGCATGGAATGAGCAGTTCTTC. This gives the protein CASSLGRGAWNEQFF. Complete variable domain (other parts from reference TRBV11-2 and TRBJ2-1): EAGVAQSPRYKIIEKRQSVAFWCNPISGHATLYWYQQILGQGPKLLIQFQNNGVVDDSQLPKDRFSAERLKGVDSTLKIQPAKLEDSAVYLCASSLGRGAWNEQFFGPGTRLTVL.